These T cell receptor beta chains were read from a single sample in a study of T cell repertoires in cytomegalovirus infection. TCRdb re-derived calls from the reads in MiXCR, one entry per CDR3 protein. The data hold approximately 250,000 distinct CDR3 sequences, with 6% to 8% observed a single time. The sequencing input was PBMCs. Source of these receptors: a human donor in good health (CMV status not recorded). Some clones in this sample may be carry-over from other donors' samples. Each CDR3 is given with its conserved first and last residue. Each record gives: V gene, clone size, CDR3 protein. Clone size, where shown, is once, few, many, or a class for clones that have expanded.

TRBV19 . CATYRDREAFF
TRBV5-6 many CASSRQGPDEAFF
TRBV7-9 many CASSLRGTTGGEQFF
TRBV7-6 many CASSLGFEASGGADPAKNIQYF
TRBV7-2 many CASSLGTNSGEKLFF
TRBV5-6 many CASSPRTSGGRDTQYF
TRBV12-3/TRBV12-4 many CASSPRTGGYEQYF
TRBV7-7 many CACVEQGLEGKQFF
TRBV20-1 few CSAGSSQGRGEKLFF
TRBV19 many CASGTGLLEYGYTF
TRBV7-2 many CASSLVGGFDTDTQYF
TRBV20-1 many CSAGGGPSGSSYEQYF
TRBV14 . CASSQDTRLGGYTF
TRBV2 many CASSEGDRSNQPQHF
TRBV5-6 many CASSLDPNIQYF
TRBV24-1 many CATSALSGGLHNEQFF
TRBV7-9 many CASSSGETQYF
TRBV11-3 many CASSLSGAGTF
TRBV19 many CASSASGHSTDTQYF
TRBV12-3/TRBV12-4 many CASSLKTEAFF
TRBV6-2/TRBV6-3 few CASSYGAQDSRTGDNEQFF
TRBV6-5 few CASSYAVQNTEAFF
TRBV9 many CASSVVSTNPEAFF
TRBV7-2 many CASSWSWESGYTF
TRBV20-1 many CSASEPTNTGELFF
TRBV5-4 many CASSLGGQTNTEAFF